A single T cell receptor beta chain is shown here with its context. TCRdb analysed the 5' RACE reads with MiXCR anew, one entry per CDR3 protein. The data show under 50,000 distinct CDR3 sequences, 5% to 8% seen once. This sample was taken from a study of T cells after yellow fever vaccination. Study findings and constraints: Few clonotypes appeared in both CD4 and CD8 compartments.

This CDR3 contains 15 residues. The J segment lost 2 bases and the V segment lost 4 bases, leaving 3 bases of the junction unmatched. The V gene's germline CDR1 is SGHRS and CDR2 YFSETQ. This chain joins TRBV5-1 and TRBJ2-1; 10 nucleotides agree with TRBD2. This TCR was sampled from a man aged 25-40 years who received the YFV17D yellow fever vaccine. The specimen was PBMCs, either bulk or a sorted T-cell subset (CD4+, CD8+, memory, or dextramer-sorted; not recorded which), collected 45 days after the yellow fever booster vaccination. CDR3 in amino acids: CASSATSGTYNEQFF. The CDR3 nucleotides are TGCGCCAGCAGCGCTACTAGCGGGACCTACAATGAGCAGTTCTTC.